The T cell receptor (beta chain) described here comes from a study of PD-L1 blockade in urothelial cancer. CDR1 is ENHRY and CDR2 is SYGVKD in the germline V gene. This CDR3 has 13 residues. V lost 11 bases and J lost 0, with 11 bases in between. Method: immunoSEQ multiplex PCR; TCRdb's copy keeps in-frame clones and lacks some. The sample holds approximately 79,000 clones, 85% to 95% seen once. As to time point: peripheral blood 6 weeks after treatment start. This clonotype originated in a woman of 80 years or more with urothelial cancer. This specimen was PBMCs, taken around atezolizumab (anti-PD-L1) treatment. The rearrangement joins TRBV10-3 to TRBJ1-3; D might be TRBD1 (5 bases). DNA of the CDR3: TGTGCCGTAGGGGTTAGCTCTGGAAACACCATATATTTT. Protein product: CAVGVSSGNTIYF.